Listed here is a single TCR beta chain. Sample-barcoded 5' priming and a J-beta primer mix drove a second PCR of about 6 to 12 cycles. Samples each returned at least 2.5 million CDR3-containing paired-end reads. TCRdb passed the 5' RACE reads through MiXCR, listing each CDR3 protein once. The sample lists around 780,000 distinct CDR3 sequences, 45% to 70% seen once, with 20% to 30% in the top ten. The CDR3 loop spans 16 amino acids. The germline V gene has CDR1 LNHDA and CDR2 SQIVND (reference sequence). The sample originates from a study of blood T cells in healthy people across ages. The source is a man aged 40-49 years in good health. The chain employs TRBV19 and TRBJ2-7, with a weak D call TRBD2 (5 bases). The DNA end is a closer match to TRBJ2-4, so the J assignment may be wrong. Source material: blood. The CDR3: CASSLREWSAKNIQYF. As DNA, the CDR3 is TGTGCCAGTAGCCTCCGGGAATGGTCGGCCAAAAACATTCAGTACTTC.